One sample yielded the 17 T cell receptor beta chains listed below, sequenced in a study of blood T cell repertoires in COVID-19. Profiled with immunoSEQ multiplex PCR; TCRdb holds only in-frame clones, not every one. Of tens of thousands of clones in the sample, roughly 79% were seen once. Material: peripheral blood. These receptors were obtained from a woman aged 60 to 75 with acute or convalescent COVID-19.

The V and J genes are TRBV3-1 (or the pseudogene TRBV3-2) and TRBJ1-6; the D gene is possibly TRBD1 (6 bases). V lost 2 bases to trimming and J lost 13 bases, with 6 bases between them. This CDR3 has 11 residues. Germline assignment: CDR1 LGHDT and CDR2 YNNKEL (reference sequence). The CDR3 reads CASSQQGPLHF. The DNA of the CDR3 is TGTGCCAGCAGCCAACAGGGGCCCCTCCACTTT.

The chain joins TRBV5-1 to TRBJ2-7; 13 nucleotides align to TRBD2. The V gene's germline CDR1 is SGHRS and CDR2 YFSETQ. The CDR3 loop spans 16 amino acids. J gave up 6 bases and V 2 bases, and 8 bases lay outside the gene matches. The CDR3 coding sequence is TGCGCCAGCAGCTTAGGACTAGCGGGAGCAGCGGGCGAGCAGTACTTC. Its protein is CASSLGLAGAAGEQYF.

This clone has only a few counts. DNA for the CDR3: TGTGCCAGCAGTTTCGAGGTGAACACCGGGGAGCTGTTTTTT. This gives the protein CASSFEVNTGELFF. The chain has TRBV27 and TRBJ2-2; D remains unclear. The germline gives CDR1 MNHEY, CDR2 SMNVEV (reference sequence). This CDR3 has 14 amino acids. The V and J ends lost 3 bases and 1 base respectively, with 6 bases between them.

The J gene is TRBJ2-1, the V gene TRBV5-1, with a possible D match to TRBD2 (5 bases). This CDR3 spans 13 amino acids. Trimming shortened V by 2 bases and J by 7 bases, and 10 bases separated the two germline ends. Germline V gene data show CDR1 as SGHRS and CDR2 as YFSETQ. CDR3 protein: CASSFGGTNEQFF. The CDR3 DNA is TGCGCCAGCAGCTTTGGAGGTACGAATGAGCAGTTCTTC.

The CDR3 spells CAISESLEQYF. In DNA, the CDR3 is TGTGCCATCAGTGAGTCCTTGGAGCAGTACTTC. The chain joins TRBV10-3 to TRBJ2-7; unclear D gene. Germline-derived CDR1 and CDR2 are ENHRY and SYGVKD. Trimming left V 0 bases short and J 7 bases short, with 4 bases between. The CDR3 spans 11 residues.

V gene TRBV7-2 combines with J gene TRBJ2-3; no clear D. The V end lost 2 bases, the J end lost 0 bases, and 6 bases lay between the germline ends. Per germline, CDR1 SGHTA and CDR2 FQGNSA. The CDR3 length is 14 residues. This CDR3 reads CASSLTRSTDTQYF. The CDR3 nucleotides are TGTGCCAGCAGCTTAACCCGGAGCACAGATACGCAGTATTTT.

This clone is a singleton in its sample. The rearrangement joins TRBV5-1 to TRBJ2-1; no definite D call. V lost 3 bases, J lost 9 bases, and 13 bases lay in between. The CDR3 totals 13 residues. Germline V gene lookup returns CDR1 SGHRS and CDR2 YFSETQ. CDR3 sequence: CASSSNRIGEQFF. The CDR3 nucleotides read TGCGCCAGCAGCTCCAATAGAATCGGTGAGCAGTTCTTC.

The genes are TRBV7-6 and TRBJ2-5; 13 bases fit TRBD2. V shed 8 bases and J 2 bases; nucleotides not matched to a gene: 14. Looked up from germline, CDR1 is SGHVS and CDR2 is FNYEAQ. The CDR3 is made up of 18 amino acids. The CDR3 DNA follows: TGTGCCAGCGCGGTTAGGACTAGCGGGAGCCAATATCAAGAGACCCAGTACTTC. Translated: CASAVRTSGSQYQETQYF.

The chain employs TRBV5-1 and TRBJ1-1; TRBD1 matches 7 bases. CDR3 length: 15 residues. V trimming: 4 bases; J trimming: 0 bases; junction bases outside the gene matches: 6. Germline V gives CDR1 SGHRS, CDR2 YFSETQ. The CDR3 reads CASSGGQLMNTEAFF. CDR3 coding DNA: TGCGCCAGCAGCGGGGGACAGCTCATGAACACTGAAGCTTTCTTT.

The chain combines TRBV11-2 with TRBJ1-4; D might be TRBD1 (6 bases). Germline V CDR1 and CDR2: SGHAT, FQNNGV. CDR3 length equals 14 residues. V dropped 5 bases and J dropped 5 bases, with 12 bases sitting between them. In DNA, the CDR3 is TGTGCCAGCAGCCCGGGACATTCGAATGAAAAACTGTTTTTT. Translated: CASSPGHSNEKLFF. Using reference TRBV11-2 and TRBJ1-4 for the parts outside the CDR3, the full variable domain is EAGVAQSPRYKIIEKRQSVAFWCNPISGHATLYWYQQILGQGPKLLIQFQNNGVVDDSQLPKDRFSAERLKGVDSTLKIQPAKLEDSAVYLCASSPGHSNEKLFFGSGTQLSVL.

V is TRBV19 and J is TRBJ1-4; D possibly corresponds to TRBD1 (5 bases). The length of the CDR3 is 16 residues. Germline V gene lookup returns CDR1 LNHDA and CDR2 SQIVND (reference sequence). The V end lost 2 bases, the J end lost 8 bases, and 18 bases lay between the germline ends. The CDR3 reads CASSITLGRADEKLFF. The CDR3 nucleotides read TGTGCCAGTAGTATAACCCTAGGCAGGGCGGACGAAAAACTGTTTTTT.

The chain uses TRBV5-1 and TRBJ2-5, with D possibly being TRBD1 (5 bases). The germline V gene encodes CDR1 SGHRS and CDR2 YFSETQ. V lost 4 bases and J 2 bases, leaving 9 bases between the germline ends. This CDR3 has 13 residues. CDR3 protein: CASSRQQQETQYF. CDR3 nucleotide sequence: TGCGCCAGCAGCCGACAGCAACAAGAGACCCAGTACTTC. Based on the CDR3 plus reference TRBV5-1 and TRBJ2-5, the full variable domain is KAGVTQTPRYLIKTRGQQVTLSCSPISGHRSVSWYQQTPGQGLQFLFEYFSETQRNKGNFPGRFSGRQFSNSRSEMNVSTLELGDSALYLCASSRQQQETQYFGPGTRLLVL.

This CDR3 is CASRQPGQGARGYTF. CDR3 nucleotides: TGTGCCAGCAGACAACCGGGACAGGGGGCTCGAGGCTACACCTTC. This rearrangement joins TRBV6-5 to TRBJ1-2; 12 positions match TRBD1. Unmatched junction bases numbered 10, after V lost 6 bases and J lost 8 bases. Germline assignment: CDR1 MNHEY and CDR2 SVGAGI. The CDR3 spans 15 residues.

V and J are TRBV24-1 and TRBJ2-7; 8 positions match TRBD2. The germline CDR1 and CDR2 sequences are KGHDR and SFDVKD. Trimming cost V 3 bases and J 2 bases; bases outside gene matches: 8. The CDR3 loop spans 16 amino acids. CDR3 region: CATSDGAAGETYEQYF. CDR3 bases: TGTGCCACCAGTGATGGGGCAGCGGGAGAGACCTACGAGCAGTACTTC.

The genes are TRBV3-1 (or the pseudogene TRBV3-2) and TRBJ2-7; D might be TRBD1 (6 bases). The CDR3 runs to 13 residues. Germline values: CDR1 LGHDT, CDR2 YNNKEL (reference sequence). V lost 0 bases, J lost 5 bases, and 8 bases lay in between. The CDR3 bases are TGTGCCAGCAGCCAAGATCAGGGGAACGAGCAGTACTTC. Translation gives CASSQDQGNEQYF.

The chain links TRBV6-5 to TRBJ2-7; 8 nucleotides agree with TRBD2. The CDR3 totals 15 residues. CDR1 MNHEY and CDR2 SVGAGI come from the germline V gene. Losses at the gene ends were 0 bases for V and 6 bases for J; bases not matched to a gene: 7. The chain's CDR3 is CASSYSREGRGEQYF. The CDR3 DNA follows: TGTGCCAGCAGTTACTCTCGGGAGGGCCGAGGCGAGCAGTACTTC.

The chain recombines TRBV6-5 with TRBJ1-2; 9 bases map to TRBD1. This CDR3 is built from 12 residues. V was clipped by 10 bases and J by 6 bases; unmatched bases: 6. The V gene's germline CDR1 is MNHEY and CDR2 SVGAGI. This CDR3 is CATGQGVDGYTF. The CDR3 DNA reads as TGTGCCACGGGACAGGGTGTTGATGGCTACACCTTC.